One sample yielded the 15 T cell receptor beta chains listed below, sequenced in a study of T cell repertoires in cytomegalovirus infection. TCRdb passed the reads through MiXCR, listing each CDR3 protein once. The table has roughly 720,000 distinct CDR3 sequences, 35% to 40% seen once; the top ten hold around 2.8%. The sequenced sample was PBMCs. These receptors were obtained from a human donor in good health (CMV status not recorded). Some clones in this sample may be carry-over from other donors' samples.

For the CDR3, the DNA is TGTGCCAGCAGTTCCCTTCGAGAGACACACTCCTACGAGCAGTACTTC. It is translated as CASSSLRETHSYEQYF. This chain uses TRBV28 with TRBJ2-7, with D hard to call. The CDR3 has 16 amino acids. CDR1 MDHEN and CDR2 SYDVKM come from the germline V gene. The ends were cut back, 4 bases at V and 0 bases at J, with 16 bases in the middle.

This clonotype was counted between two and nine times. J is TRBJ2-4 and V is TRBV6-6, with D maybe TRBD2 (5 bases). The CDR3 has 14 residues. The V gene lost 7 bases and the J gene lost 0 bases, with 10 bases spanning the gap. Germline lookup yields CDR1 MNHNY and CDR2 SVGAGI (reference sequence). In DNA form, the CDR3 reads TGTGCCAGCATTCCGGCGGGAGCCAAAAACATTCAGTACTTC. This sequence encodes CASIPAGAKNIQYF.

This clonotype was seen only a few times. The chain carries TRBV9 and TRBJ1-1, with 7 bases that match TRBD1. Unmatched junction bases numbered 13, after V lost 0 bases and J lost 2 bases. This CDR3 has 18 residues. Germline V gives CDR1 SGDLS, CDR2 YYNGEE. CDR3 loop: CASSVAGVFDRDNTEAFF. DNA of the CDR3: TGTGCCAGCAGCGTAGCCGGGGTGTTCGACAGGGACAACACTGAAGCTTTCTTT.

This clonotype was counted only a few times. This chain uses TRBV4-1 with TRBJ2-3; D is unclear. V was cut by 2 bases and J by 1 base, with 19 bases left in between. In germline, CDR1 is MGHRA, CDR2 YSYEKL. This CDR3 comprises 18 residues. The chain's CDR3 is CASSQYTVNGRGTDTQYF. Written as DNA, the CDR3 is TGCGCCAGCAGCCAATATACCGTCAACGGACGGGGCACAGATACGCAGTATTTT.

Only a few counts were recorded for this clonotype. The chain uses TRBV7-9 and TRBJ1-6; no firm D call. The germline gives CDR1 SEHNR, CDR2 FQNEAQ (reference sequence). This CDR3 is built from 12 residues. V shed 0 bases and J shed 9 bases, with 3 bases lying between them. The chain's CDR3 is CASSLASSPLHF. The CDR3 bases are TGTGCCAGCAGCTTAGCTTCTTCACCCCTCCACTTT.

This clonotype was detected only a few times. V usage is TRBV6-1 and J usage is TRBJ2-7; 10 positions agree with TRBD2. The germline CDR1 and CDR2 sequences are MNHNS and SASEGT. This CDR3 has 13 residues. V was pared by 6 bases and J by 5 bases, with 4 bases of the junction left unmatched. Here the CDR3 reads CASSLAGGHEQYF. The CDR3, as DNA: TGTGCCAGCAGCTTAGCGGGAGGCCACGAGCAGTACTTC.

This clonotype was counted ten times or more. The chain carries TRBV7-2 and TRBJ1-2; a possible D gene is TRBD1 (5 bases). Germline V gene data show CDR1 as SGHTA and CDR2 as FQGNSA. The length of the CDR3 is 15 residues. With 0 bases removed from V and 1 base from J, the gap between germline ends came to 9 bases. The CDR3 coding sequence is TGTGCCAGCAGCTTAGCGAGGGGCGGTAACTATGGCTACACCTTC. This sequence encodes CASSLARGGNYGYTF.

Regarding this clonotype: Given a much more abundant clone one base away, this may be a read error. The chain joins TRBV7-2 to TRBJ2-7, with TRBD1 identical over 7 bases. From germline, CDR1 is SGHTA and CDR2 FQGNSA. CDR3 length equals 13 residues. DNA for the CDR3: TGTGCCAGCAGCTTTAAAGGGGGCAACGAGCATTACTTC. It translates to CASSFKGGNEHYF. Together with reference TRBV7-2 and TRBJ2-7, the CDR3 gives the full variable domain: GAGVSQSPSNKVTEKGKDVELRCDPISGHTALYWYRQSLGQGLEFLIYFQGNSAPDKSGLPSDRFSAERTGGSVSTLTIQRTQQEDSAVYLCASSFKGGNEHYFGPGTRLTVT.

This clonotype occurred a few times. This chain uses TRBV7-2 with TRBJ2-5; a weak D match, TRBD1 (6 bases). The CDR3 length is 15 residues. Germline V gene sequence: CDR1 SGHTA, CDR2 FQGNSA. The V and J ends lost 1 base and 5 bases respectively, with 14 bases between them. The CDR3 loop is CASSLDHQGWETQYF. The CDR3, as DNA: TGTGCCAGCAGCTTAGACCATCAGGGGTGGGAGACCCAGTACTTC. Based on the CDR3 plus reference TRBV7-2 and TRBJ2-5, the full variable domain is GAGVSQSPSNKVTEKGKDVELRCDPISGHTALYWYRQSLGQGLEFLIYFQGNSAPDKSGLPSDRFSAERTGGSVSTLTIQRTQQEDSAVYLCASSLDHQGWETQYFGPGTRLLVL.

The J gene is TRBJ2-1, the V gene TRBV29-1; D tentatively fits TRBD1 or TRBD2 (5 bases each). The V gene lost 4 bases and the J gene lost 7 bases, with 14 bases spanning the gap. This CDR3 spans 13 amino acids. Germline V gene data show CDR1 as SQVTM and CDR2 as ANQGSEA. The CDR3 loop reads CSVVGWGMNEQFF. DNA of the CDR3: TGCAGCGTTGTTGGGTGGGGGATGAATGAGCAGTTCTTC.

This chain links TRBV28 with TRBJ2-7, with a tentative D call TRBD2 (7 bases). The CDR3 has 14 amino acids. Germline V gives CDR1 MDHEN, CDR2 SYDVKM. Between the trimmed V and J ends, which lost 6 bases and 3 bases, there was a span of 15 bases. CDR3 sequence reads: CASSPSGGLYEQYF. The CDR3 DNA sequence: TGTGCCAGCAGCCCCTCCGGGGGGCTCTACGAGCAGTACTTC.

The CDR3 DNA is TGTGCCAGCAGTTTTTATTCACACGACACTGAAGCTTTCTTT. Its protein product is CASSFYSHDTEAFF. The chain links TRBV28 to TRBJ1-1; D is undetermined. This CDR3 comprises 14 residues. CDR1 and CDR2 (germline): MDHEN, SYDVKM. V was pared by 3 bases and J by 3 bases, with 11 bases between. The full variable domain, completed using reference TRBV28 and TRBJ1-1, is DVKVTQSSRYLVKRTGEKVFLECVQDMDHENMFWYRQDPGLGLRLIYFSYDVKMKEKGDIPEGYSVSREKKERFSLILESASTNQTSMYLCASSFYSHDTEAFFGQGTRLTVV.

There are a few counts of this clonotype. The J gene is TRBJ2-7, the V gene TRBV2; D unresolved. Germline CDR1 reads SNHLY; CDR2 reads FYNNEI. V was pared by 8 bases and J by 4 bases, with 18 bases between. CDR3 length equals 14 residues. The CDR3 loop reads CASAEGSGPYEQYF. The CDR3 DNA reads as TGTGCCAGCGCTGAAGGATCGGGCCCGTACGAGCAGTACTTC.

The V gene is TRBV6-5, the J gene TRBJ2-1; 7 nucleotides line up with TRBD2. The germline V gene has CDR1 MNHEY and CDR2 SVGAGI. V trimming: 0 bases; J trimming: 4 bases; junction bases outside the gene matches: 6. The CDR3 contains 16 residues. The CDR3 here is CASSYSFLGGYNEQFF. The DNA of the CDR3 is TGTGCCAGCAGTTACTCGTTTTTGGGGGGGTACAATGAGCAGTTCTTC.

The chain is built from TRBV15 and TRBJ2-1, with D maybe TRBD2 (7 bases). Germline V gene data show CDR1 as LNHNV and CDR2 as YYDKDF (reference sequence). Trimming took off 0 bases at V and 14 bases at J, with 11 bases between the two ends. The CDR3 is 12 residues long. CDR3 residues: CATSRDLGGEFF. DNA for the CDR3: TGTGCCACCAGCAGAGATCTAGGGGGGGAGTTCTTC.